This TCR beta chain was documented in a study of blood T cells in healthy people across ages. Overall study results and limits: Among T cells, TCR beta diversity per million cells dropped roughly linearly as age rose. It was held that the diversity estimates obtained from one million T cells were underestimates. Long-lived and aged donors differed, with more naive CD4+ cells and higher diversity in the long-lived.

A second PCR of about 6 to 12 cycles used a sample-barcoded 5' primer and a J-beta primer mix. Researchers report that a template-switch adaptor with 12 random nucleotides tagged each cDNA molecule. From the 5' RACE reads, TCRdb called clonotypes with MiXCR, one entry per CDR3 protein. Among roughly 1,700,000 distinct CDR3 sequences, roughly 27% were seen once, and the ten largest hold 7.7%. About this clonotype itself: The antigen remains unidentified.

Germline CDR1 and CDR2: SGHRS and YFSETQ. V was clipped by 4 bases and J by 7 bases, with 18 bases between them. The CDR3 has 14 residues. What was sequenced was blood. The source of this sequence is a woman between 25 and 40 years old in good health. The genes are TRBV5-1 and TRBJ2-7; D possibly uses TRBD1 or TRBD2 (5 bases each). CDR3 in amino acids: CASSNPGPPGEQYF. In nucleotides, the CDR3 is TGCGCCAGCAGCAACCCGGGACCTCCGGGGGAGCAGTACTTC.